These T cell receptor beta chains were read from a single sample in a study of neoadjuvant anti-PD-1 for oral cavity cancer. Produced via immunoSEQ multiplex PCR; TCRdb's table is partial and in-frame only. This sample has approximately 45,000 clones, with 77% found just once. This material consisted of PBMCs, taken after nivolumab (anti-PD-1) treatment. These receptors were obtained from a person aged 35-79 years with oral cavity squamous cell carcinoma. Both conserved end residues are part of each CDR3. Fields, in order: V gene, CDR3 length, CDR3 protein.

V: TRBV7-9
length: 14
CDR3: CASSLAAGNTEAFF

V: TRBV5-4
length: 14
CDR3: CASSLGQNTGELFF

V: TRBV19
length: 15
CDR3: CASSILRGTDQPQHF

V: TRBV27
length: 17
CDR3: CASSLSRRLTAQGTQYF

V: TRBV27
length: 14
CDR3: CASSQDRVGEKLFF

V: TRBV4-1
length: 15
CDR3: CASSQVSGSGNIQYF

V: TRBV7-8
length: 14
CDR3: CASSLQGSDTEAFF

V: TRBV2
length: 14
CDR3: CATQSDRAGNTIYF

V: TRBV25-1
length: 15
CDR3: CASSGSLQGIYGYTF

V: TRBV7-2
length: 16
CDR3: CASSLGGAVSTSPLHF

V: TRBV7-3
length: 12
CDR3: CASSDPNTEAFF

V: TRBV18
length: 15
CDR3: CASSSIDRAANEQFF

V: TRBV29-1
length: 13
CDR3: CSVRTGEGETQYF

V: TRBV14
length: 15
CDR3: CASSPDHGYNSPLHF

V: TRBV12-5
length: 14
CDR3: CASGLATGFSPLHF

V: TRBV14
length: 16
CDR3: CASSQVTGGRNTEAFF

V: TRBV20-1
length: 11
CDR3: CSAQSGNTIYF

V: TRBV14
length: 12
CDR3: CASSRTVFLQFF

V: TRBV7-9
length: 14
CDR3: CASSSTGSGEKLFF

V: TRBV5-4
length: 17
CDR3: CASSSGLAGSSYNEQFF

V: TRBV2
length: 12
CDR3: CASSGFSRELFF

V: TRBV7-2
length: 14
CDR3: CASSSGTGDYGYTF

V: TRBV10-1
length: 15
CDR3: CASSPSGAATGELFF

V: TRBV7-9
length: 14
CDR3: CASSLVGVNTEAFF

V: TRBV5-1
length: 13
CDR3: CASSFNIGETQYF

V: TRBV5-1
length: 14
CDR3: CASSFAGNNEKLFF

V: TRBV5-4
length: 13
CDR3: CASSLQGAAEAFF

V: TRBV15
length: 15
CDR3: CATSRVGGIYNEQFF

V: TRBV7-3
length: 13
CDR3: CASSSQGATEAFF